The 4 T cell receptor beta chains given below trace back to one sample, sequenced in a study of vaccination and CD4 T cells after COVID-19. Which antigens these TCRs recognize remains unknown. Researchers used the Oncomine TCR Beta short-read assay to sequence DNA from cultured CD4+ T cells. TCRdb re-analysed the PCR reads in MiXCR, keeping a single row per CDR3 protein. The sample includes 16,000 or so distinct CDR3 sequences, around two fifths seen only once; the top ten take approximately 7.4%. Treatment noted: 10-day PBMC culture with coronavirus spike peptide pools or control peptides (ViraFEST assay). The specimen comprised CD4+ T cells from blood, cultured in vitro, sampled after SARS-CoV-2 vaccination. These receptors all come from a human donor who had recovered from COVID-19.

The chain joins TRBV7-2 to TRBJ1-5; 10 positions agree with TRBD1. Germline V CDR1 and CDR2: SGHTA, FQGNSA. The V segment lost 2 bases and the J segment 2 bases; nucleotides outside the gene matches: 9. The CDR3 extends over 18 amino acids. The DNA for the CDR3 is TGTGCCAGCAGCTTACTACGACAGGGGGCGCGTGGCAATCAGCCCCAGCATTTT. Translating gives CASSLLRQGARGNQPQHF. Variable domain in full (rest from reference TRBV7-2 and TRBJ1-5): GAGVSQSPSNKVTEKGKDVELRCDPISGHTALYWYRQSLGQGLEFLIYFQGNSAPDKSGLPSDRFSAERTGGSVSTLTIQRTQQEDSAVYLCASSLLRQGARGNQPQHFGDGTRLSIL.

The chain carries TRBV7-9 and TRBJ2-2, with 9 bases aligning to TRBD1. J was trimmed by 5 bases and V by 5 bases; bases with no gene match: 15. The CDR3 runs 18 residues. CDR1 and CDR2 from the germline V gene are SEHNR and FQNEAQ (reference sequence). The CDR3 DNA sequence: TGTGCCAGCAGCCAAGCCTACAGGACAGGGGCTCGTACCGGGGAGCTGTTTTTT. It specifies CASSQAYRTGARTGELFF.

This chain connects TRBV20-1 to TRBJ2-5; D not resolved. CDR1 is DFQATT and CDR2 is SNEGSKA in the germline V gene (reference sequence). The CDR3 covers 13 residues. V was trimmed by 1 base and J by 5 bases, leaving 11 bases between them. The CDR3 sequence is CSARARIAETQYF. The CDR3 DNA sequence: TGCAGTGCTAGAGCCCGCATAGCTGAGACCCAGTACTTC.

This clonotype has a handful of counts. This chain uses TRBV30 with TRBJ2-5; no clear D gene. With 1 base removed from V and 1 base from J, the gap between germline ends came to 13 bases. The CDR3 is 15 residues long. The germline V gene has CDR1 GTSNPN and CDR2 SVGIG (reference sequence). The CDR3: CAWSALDRIQETQYF. In DNA, the CDR3 is TGTGCCTGGAGTGCTTTGGACCGAATCCAAGAGACCCAGTACTTC.